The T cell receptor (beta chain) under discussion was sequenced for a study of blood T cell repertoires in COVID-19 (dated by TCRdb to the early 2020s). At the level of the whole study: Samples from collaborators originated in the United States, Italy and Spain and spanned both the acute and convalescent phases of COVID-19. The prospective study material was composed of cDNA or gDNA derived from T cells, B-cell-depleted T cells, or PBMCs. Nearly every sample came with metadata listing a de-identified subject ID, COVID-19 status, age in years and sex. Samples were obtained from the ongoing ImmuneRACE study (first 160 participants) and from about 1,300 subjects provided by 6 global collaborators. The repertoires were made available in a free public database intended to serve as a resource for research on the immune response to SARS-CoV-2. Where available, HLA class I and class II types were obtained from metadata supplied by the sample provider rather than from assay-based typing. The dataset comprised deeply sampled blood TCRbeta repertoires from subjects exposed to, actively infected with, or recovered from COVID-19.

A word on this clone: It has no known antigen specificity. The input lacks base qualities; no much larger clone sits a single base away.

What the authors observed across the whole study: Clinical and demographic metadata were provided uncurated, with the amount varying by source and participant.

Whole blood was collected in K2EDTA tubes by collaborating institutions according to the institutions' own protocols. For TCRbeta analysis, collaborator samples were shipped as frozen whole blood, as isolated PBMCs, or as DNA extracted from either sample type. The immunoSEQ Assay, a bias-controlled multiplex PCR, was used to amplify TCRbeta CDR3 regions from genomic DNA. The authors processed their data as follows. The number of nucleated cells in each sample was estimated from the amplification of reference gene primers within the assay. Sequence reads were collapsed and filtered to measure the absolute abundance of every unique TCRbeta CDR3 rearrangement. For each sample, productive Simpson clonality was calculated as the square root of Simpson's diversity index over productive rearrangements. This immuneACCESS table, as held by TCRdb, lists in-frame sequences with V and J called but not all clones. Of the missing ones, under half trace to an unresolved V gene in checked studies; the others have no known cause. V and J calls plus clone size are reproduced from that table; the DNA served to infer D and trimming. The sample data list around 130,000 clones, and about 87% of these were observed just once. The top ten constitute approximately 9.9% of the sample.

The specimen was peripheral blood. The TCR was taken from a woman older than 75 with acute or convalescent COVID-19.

The DNA sequence is TGCGCCAGCAGCTTTGGAGGTGGGAACACCGGGGAGCTGTTTTTT. Its amino acids are CASSFGGGNTGELFF. The chain is encoded by TRBV5-1 joined to TRBJ2-2; TRBD2 is a possible D gene, resting on 5 matching bases. Spanning cysteine to phenylalanine, the CDR3 consists of 15 amino acids. The entry retains the CDR3 DNA only, 45 bases that are in frame from base 1. The V and J ends are trimmed by 2 bases and 1 base, leaving 9 bases between them. Sequences SGHRS (CDR1) and YFSETQ (CDR2) are obtained from the germline V gene.